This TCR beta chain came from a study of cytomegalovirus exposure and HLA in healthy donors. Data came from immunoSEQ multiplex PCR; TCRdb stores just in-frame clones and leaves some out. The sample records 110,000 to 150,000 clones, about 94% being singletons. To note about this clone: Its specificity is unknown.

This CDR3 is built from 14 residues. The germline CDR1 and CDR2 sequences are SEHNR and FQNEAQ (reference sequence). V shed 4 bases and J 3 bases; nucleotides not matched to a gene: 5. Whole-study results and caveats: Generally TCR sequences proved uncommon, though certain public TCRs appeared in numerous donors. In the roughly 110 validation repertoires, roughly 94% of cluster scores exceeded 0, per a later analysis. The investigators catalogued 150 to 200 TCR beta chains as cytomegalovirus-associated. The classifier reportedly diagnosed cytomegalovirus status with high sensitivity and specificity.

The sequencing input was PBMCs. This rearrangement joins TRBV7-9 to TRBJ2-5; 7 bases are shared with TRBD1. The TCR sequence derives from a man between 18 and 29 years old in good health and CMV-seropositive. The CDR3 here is CASSSFRGKETQYF. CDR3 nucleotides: TGTGCCAGCAGCTCATTCAGGGGGAAAGAGACCCAGTACTTC.